This T cell receptor (beta chain) came from a study of cytomegalovirus exposure and HLA in healthy donors. Study-level information: When 398 donors were genotyped, about 81% of them were found to fall in the Caucasian-associated ancestry cluster. The study, taken as a whole, reports: Highest at DRB1 and lowest at HLA-C, TCR association rates differed among HLA loci in a later analysis.

The PCR was carried out with 60 Vbeta primers and 13 Jbeta primers. As processed by the authors: The count from a later analysis was 79 million or so unique TCR beta chains, some 12 million of them shared. Sequenced by immunoSEQ multiplex PCR; TCRdb stores in-frame clones only, minus some. V and J calls and clone size come straight from that table; D and trimming were deduced from the DNA. Of 150,000 or so clones listed, just under 80% are singletons. Notes on this clone: Its antigen is unknown. At one end the junction does not follow the germline gene, possibly because of a read error.

Looked up from germline, CDR1 is MGHRA and CDR2 is YSYEKL. This CDR3 comprises 14 residues. The sequenced material came from PBMCs. This clonotype originated in a woman aged 40-49 years in good health and CMV-seropositive. The J gene is TRBJ2-7, the V gene TRBV4-1; 7 bases agree with TRBD1. The CDR3 coding sequence is TGCGCCAGCAGCCAAGACCAGGGGGAGTACGCGCAGTACTTC. Translation: CASSQDQGEYAQYF.